This record looks at one TCR beta chain sequence and its context. 13 Jbeta primers and 60 Vbeta primers were used for the PCR. Assay used: immunoSEQ multiplex PCR; TCRdb lists only in-frame clones, some missing. Altogether roughly 130,000 clones are present, about 73% being singletons, with the ten largest covering roughly 2%. In germline, CDR1 is SGHTA, CDR2 FQGNSA. After removal of 5 bases from V and 3 bases from J, the junction contained 7 bases not matched to a gene. The CDR3 contains 17 residues. The sample belongs to a study of cytomegalovirus exposure and HLA in healthy donors. The sequencing sample was made of PBMCs. The clonotype comes from a woman aged 35 to 49 in good health and CMV-seropositive. This chain uses TRBV7-2 with TRBJ2-3; 14 bases are a match to TRBD2. CDR3: CASSRLAGGPRTDTQYF. CDR3 coding DNA: TGTGCCAGCAGCCGACTAGCGGGGGGGCCGAGGACAGATACGCAGTATTTT.